The sequence of this T cell receptor (beta chain) was determined in a study of T cell responses to AZD1222 COVID-19 vaccine. Points on this clone: As yet, its antigen is unknown.

Libraries were prepared by immunoSEQ multiplex PCR; TCRdb keeps only in-frame clonotypes and omits some of them. The sample records about 130,000 clones, around 89% being singletons. Findings and caveats of the study: Only a handful of AZD1222 recipients, several in all, had baseline seropositivity. Most donors were white British, females outnumbered males, and clonal diversity was possibly underestimated.

The TCR sequence derives from an adult in good health. The sequencing used peripheral blood, collected on day 0 of AZD1222 vaccination.

CDR3 amino acids: CASYNERGREKTQYF. The CDR3 coding sequence is TGTGCCAGCTACAATGAGAGGGGGCGTGAAAAGACCCAGTACTTC. The V call is TRBV28, the J call TRBJ2-5; TRBD1 agrees at 7 bases. With 8 bases clipped from V and 6 bases from J, the junction kept 15 bases outside the gene matches. Per germline, CDR1 MDHEN and CDR2 SYDVKM. The CDR3 spans 15 residues.